A selection of T cell receptor beta chains follows, all from one sample in a study of T cells after yellow fever vaccination. TCRdb re-called the 5' RACE reads with MiXCR, one entry per CDR3 protein. The table shows 200,000 to 300,000 distinct CDR3 sequences, with about an eighth occurring only once. The specimen comprised CD4+ T cells sorted from PBMCs, sampled 45 days after the yellow fever booster vaccination. These receptors all come from a man between 25 and 39 years old who received the YFV17D yellow fever vaccine. CDR3s include the opening cysteine and the closing phenylalanine or tryptophan. D genes are given only for firm matches. Size is omitted from some rows. Given values are once, few, many or a class for expanded clones.

clone_size j_call d_call v_call cdr3_aa cdr3_nt
many TRBJ2-1 TRBD2 TRBV11-2 CASSSRLAESYNEQFF TGTGCCAGCAGCTCCAGACTAGCGGAATCCTACAATGAGCAGTTCTTC
many TRBJ2-3 - TRBV7-2 CASSSTTDTQYF TGTGCCAGCAGCTCAACCACAGATACGCAGTATTTT
- TRBJ2-2 - TRBV3-1 CASSQGYGGTGELFF TGTGCCAGCAGCCAAGGTTACGGGGGCACCGGGGAGCTGTTTTTT
- TRBJ1-1 - TRBV20-1 CSAANRVGHSEAFF TGCAGTGCTGCAAACAGGGTAGGGCATTCCGAAGCTTTCTTT
- TRBJ2-3 - TRBV18 CASSPPRDTQYF TGTGCCAGCTCACCTCCGCGCGATACGCAGTATTTT
- TRBJ1-5 TRBD1 TRBV12-3/TRBV12-4 CASTPPGQGRQPQHF TGTGCCAGCACTCCCCCGGGACAGGGTCGTCAGCCCCAGCATTTT
- TRBJ1-1 - TRBV5-1 CASSRLQQDLNTEAFF TGCGCCAGCAGCAGACTCCAACAGGATTTGAACACTGAAGCTTTCTTT
- TRBJ2-3 - TRBV7-3 CASSVLGQGATDTQYF TGTGCCAGCAGCGTACTGGGTCAGGGAGCCACAGATACGCAGTATTTT
few TRBJ2-3 TRBD2 TRBV5-1 CASSSRLTSGRDDTQYF TGCGCCAGCAGCTCCCGATTAACTAGCGGGAGGGATGATACGCAGTATTTT
- TRBJ2-7 - TRBV20-1 CSASLGAGRPYEQYF TGCAGTGCTAGCCTGGGGGCAGGTCGACCCTACGAGCAGTACTTC
few TRBJ2-1 - TRBV15 CATSRGGLRDSYNEQFF TGTGCCACCAGCAGAGGTGGGCTACGAGACAGCTACAATGAGCAGTTCTTC
- TRBJ2-1 TRBD2 TRBV7-8 CASSETSGRYEQFF TGTGCCAGCAGCGAGACTAGCGGGAGGTATGAGCAGTTCTTC
- TRBJ2-1 TRBD2 TRBV7-2 CASSMGLADYNEQFF TGTGCCAGCAGCATGGGACTAGCGGATTACAATGAGCAGTTCTTC
- TRBJ2-2 - TRBV7-8 CASSFRDPHTGELFF TGTGCCAGCAGCTTCCGGGACCCTCACACCGGGGAGCTGTTTTTT
few TRBJ2-7 TRBD2 TRBV7-9 CASRLAGGPYEQYF TGTGCCAGCAGGTTAGCGGGAGGGCCGTACGAGCAGTACTTC
- TRBJ2-3 - TRBV5-1 CASRSGPTDTQYF TGCGCCAGCAGATCCGGTCCCACAGATACGCAGTATTTT
many TRBJ2-5 TRBD2 TRBV9 CASSAGASGAFETQYF TGTGCCAGCAGCGCGGGGGCTAGCGGGGCATTCGAGACCCAGTACTTC
many TRBJ2-3 - TRBV20-1 CSAIPRAGSTDTQYF TGCAGTGCTATTCCTAGGGCAGGGAGTACAGATACGCAGTATTTT
few TRBJ2-3 TRBD2 TRBV20-1 CSASGASGRGSADTQYF TGCAGTGCTAGTGGGGCTAGCGGGAGAGGGAGCGCAGATACGCAGTATTTT
many TRBJ2-5 - TRBV12-3/TRBV12-4 CASSLSTNIRGETQYF TGTGCCAGCAGTTTATCGACTAATATAAGGGGGGAGACCCAGTACTTC
few TRBJ1-2 - TRBV5-1 CASSLREANGYTF TGCGCCAGCAGCTTAAGGGAGGCCAACGGCTACACCTTC
- TRBJ2-7 - TRBV3-1 CASSQTDYEQYF TGTGCCAGCAGCCAGACAGACTACGAGCAGTACTTC
few TRBJ2-7 TRBD1 TRBV2 CASRRDRDGLNEQYF TGTGCCAGCAGGAGGGACAGGGACGGACTAAACGAGCAGTACTTC
few TRBJ2-3 - TRBV5-4 CASSGGSADTQYF TGTGCCAGCAGCGGGGGAAGCGCAGATACGCAGTATTTT
few TRBJ2-5 - TRBV20-1 CSALKETQYF TGCAGTGCTCTGAAAGAGACCCAGTACTTC
few TRBJ2-5 - TRBV12-3/TRBV12-4 CASSFSEQETQYF TGTGCCAGCAGCTTTAGCGAGCAAGAGACCCAGTACTTC
- TRBJ2-1 TRBD2 TRBV15 CATSRDKFPSSGRAGEQFF TGTGCCACCAGCAGAGATAAGTTCCCGTCTAGCGGGAGGGCCGGTGAGCAGTTCTTC
few TRBJ2-3 - TRBV5-5 CASSRDQPLLDTQYF TGTGCCAGCAGCCGGGATCAGCCCCTTTTGGATACGCAGTATTTT
few TRBJ2-4 - TRBV20-1 CSATKGWNIQYF TGCAGTGCCACTAAAGGGTGGAACATTCAGTACTTC
- TRBJ1-5 TRBD1 TRBV18 CASSGQGNQPQHF TGTGCCAGCTCAGGACAGGGGAATCAGCCCCAGCATTTT
- TRBJ2-3 TRBD2 TRBV20-1 CSASLAALGTYTQYF TGCAGTGCTAGCCTAGCGGCCCTAGGCACATATACGCAGTATTTT
- TRBJ2-1 TRBD2 TRBV11-2 CASSTPGLAGGSSYNEQFF TGTGCCAGCAGCACACCGGGACTAGCGGGAGGGAGTTCCTACAATGAGCAGTTCTTC
few TRBJ1-4 - TRBV5-6 CASSRGSGNEKLFF TGTGCCAGCAGCCGAGGATCGGGAAATGAAAAACTGTTTTTT
many TRBJ1-1 - TRBV4-3 CASSQELGATEAFF TGCGCCAGCAGCCAAGAATTAGGGGCCACTGAAGCTTTCTTT
few TRBJ2-1 TRBD1 TRBV4-3 CASSQQPGQGYNEQFF TGCGCCAGCAGCCAGCAACCGGGACAGGGATACAATGAGCAGTTCTTC
few TRBJ2-4 - TRBV18 CASSPLRGGGDIQYF TGTGCCAGCTCACCACTACGAGGTGGAGGGGACATTCAGTACTTC
few TRBJ1-1 TRBD1 TRBV20-1 CSARARDRITEAFF TGCAGTGCTAGAGCCCGGGACAGAATTACTGAAGCTTTCTTT
- TRBJ2-3 - TRBV20-1 CSASRSVITDTQYF TGCAGTGCTAGTCGTAGTGTTATTACAGATACGCAGTATTTT
few TRBJ2-4 - TRBV7-9 CASSFLQGSNIQYF TGTGCCAGCAGCTTCTTACAGGGATCAAACATTCAGTACTTC
- TRBJ2-1 - TRBV20-1 CSAARPRGAYNEQFF TGCAGTGCAGCCCGCCCGAGGGGAGCCTACAATGAGCAGTTCTTC
few TRBJ2-1 - TRBV20-1 CSAAGPHVEQFF TGCAGTGCCGCCGGGCCACACGTGGAACAGTTCTTC
few TRBJ2-2 - TRBV2 CASTTEGTTGELFF TGTGCCAGCACTACAGAGGGAACCACCGGGGAGCTGTTTTTT